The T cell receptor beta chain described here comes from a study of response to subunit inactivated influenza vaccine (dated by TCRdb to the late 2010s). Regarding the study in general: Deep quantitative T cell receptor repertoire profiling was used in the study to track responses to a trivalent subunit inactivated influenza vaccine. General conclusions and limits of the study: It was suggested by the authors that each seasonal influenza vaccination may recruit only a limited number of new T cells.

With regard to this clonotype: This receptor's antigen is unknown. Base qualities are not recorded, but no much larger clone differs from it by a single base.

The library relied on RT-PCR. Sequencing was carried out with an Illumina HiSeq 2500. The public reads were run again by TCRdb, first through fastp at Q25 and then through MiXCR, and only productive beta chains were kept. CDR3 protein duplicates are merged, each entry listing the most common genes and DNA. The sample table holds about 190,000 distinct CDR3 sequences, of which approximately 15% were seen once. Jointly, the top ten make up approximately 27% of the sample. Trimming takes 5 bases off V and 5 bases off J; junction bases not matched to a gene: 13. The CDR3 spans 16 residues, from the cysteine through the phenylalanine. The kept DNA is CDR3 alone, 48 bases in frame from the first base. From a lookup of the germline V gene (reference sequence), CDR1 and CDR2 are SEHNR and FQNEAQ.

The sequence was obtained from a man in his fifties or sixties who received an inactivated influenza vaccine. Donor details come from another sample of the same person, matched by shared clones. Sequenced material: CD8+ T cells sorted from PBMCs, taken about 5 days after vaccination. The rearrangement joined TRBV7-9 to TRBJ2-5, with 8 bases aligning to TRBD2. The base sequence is TGTGCCAGCAGCCTGGCCGGGACTAGAGATTCGGAGACCCAGTACTTC. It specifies CASSLAGTRDSETQYF.